This T cell receptor beta chain was recovered during a study of beta chain features in type 1 diabetes. The study's findings and limits: TCRB CDR3s from Type 1 diabetes patients were moderately but significantly shorter in all four CD4+ subsets. At VDJ recombination sites, type 1 diabetes patients had fewer insertions and more deleted nucleotides.

This clone was seen more than once but under ten times. Its matching antigen is unknown. Every isolated RNA sample was fully reverse transcribed, so sequencing captured expressed TCRB transcripts. The table came from immunoSEQ multiplex PCR; TCRdb's copy has only in-frame clones and leaves some out. The table includes some 360,000 clones, 15% to 20% detected once. Sorting of CD4+ naive, central memory, regulatory and stem cell-like memory cells was performed via CD45RO/CCR7/CD25/CD127/CD95/CD27. Germline CDR1 reads SEHNR; CDR2 reads FQNEAQ (reference sequence). Trimming pared 4 bases from V and 9 bases from J, leaving 16 bases between. CDR3 length: 13 amino acids.

The receptor comes from a woman between 18 and 30 years old in good health. The chain carries TRBV7-9 and TRBJ2-7; a weak D match, TRBD2 (6 bases). The sequenced sample was naive CD4+ T cells from blood. The DNA of the CDR3 is TGTGCCAGCAGCTCCCACCAGGAGGGGACGCAGTACTTC. It specifies CASSSHQEGTQYF.